The 17 T cell receptor beta chains listed next were all sequenced from one sample in a study of vaccination and CD4 T cells after COVID-19. Their recognized antigens are unknown. Treatment defined: approximately 10-day PBMC culture with coronavirus spike peptide pools or control peptides (ViraFEST assay). With the Oncomine TCR Beta short-read assay, DNA from cultured CD4+ T cells was sequenced. TCRdb re-derived calls from the PCR reads in MiXCR, one entry per CDR3 protein. The sample records about 20,000 distinct CDR3 sequences, about 50% being singletons. The sample consisted of CD4+ T cells from blood, cultured in vitro, taken before SARS-CoV-2 vaccination. These receptors originate from a human donor who had recovered from COVID-19.

In its sample, this clonotype was seen a few times. This chain joins TRBV6-5 and TRBJ1-5; tentatively, D is TRBD1 (5 bases). V lost 3 bases, J lost 6 bases, and 21 bases lay in between. The CDR3 has 17 amino acids. Germline V gene data show CDR1 as MNHEY and CDR2 as SVGAGI. The CDR3 spells CASSYTIVGTRIQPQHF. For the CDR3, the DNA is TGTGCCAGCAGTTATACCATCGTCGGGACCAGAATTCAGCCCCAGCATTTT.

There are a few counts of this clonotype. The rearrangement links TRBV2 to TRBJ1-5, with a tentative D call TRBD1 (6 bases). Germline CDR1 reads SNHLY; CDR2 reads FYNNEI. Trimming removed 3 bases at V and 8 bases at J, with 17 bases between. This CDR3 contains 15 residues. The CDR3 is CASSDPRSGVEPQHF. The CDR3 DNA reads as TGTGCCAGCAGTGATCCCCGGTCAGGGGTCGAGCCCCAGCATTTT.

This clonotype was seen a handful of times. This sequence joins TRBV20-1 and TRBJ2-7; D may be TRBD1 or TRBD2 (5 bases each). CDR3 length: 16 residues. The V gene lost 1 base and the J gene lost 0 bases, with 16 bases spanning the gap. The germline gives CDR1 DFQATT, CDR2 SNEGSKA (reference sequence). CDR3: CSARGFGAASSYEQYF. CDR3 nucleotides: TGCAGTGCTAGAGGGTTCGGGGCGGCCAGCTCCTACGAGCAGTACTTC.

The rearrangement links TRBV6-1 to TRBJ2-5; 7 positions agree with TRBD2. V shed 0 bases and J 1 base; nucleotides not matched to a gene: 5. Germline V CDR1 and CDR2: MNHNS, SASEGT. CDR3 length: 16 residues. CDR3 sequence: CASSEAPSGPQETQYF. The DNA of the CDR3 is TGTGCCAGCAGTGAAGCTCCTAGCGGCCCCCAAGAGACCCAGTACTTC.

The chain recombines TRBV6-1 with TRBJ1-2, with a possible D match to TRBD1 (5 bases). The CDR3 runs to 16 residues. The V end was cut by 6 bases, the J end by 7 bases, with 24 bases between. Germline loops: CDR1 MNHNS, CDR2 SASEGT. The CDR3 is CASRQLRDRSGGGYTF. The CDR3 DNA reads as TGTGCCAGCAGACAACTTCGGGACCGTTCTGGGGGTGGCTACACCTTC.

In DNA, the CDR3 is TGTGCCACCAGTGTCATGGGGGCAGATACGCAGTATTTT. Its protein product is CATSVMGADTQYF. The rearrangement joins TRBV15 to TRBJ2-3; D possibly uses TRBD1 or TRBD2 (5 bases each). V was shortened by 6 bases and J by 4 bases, with 11 bases between the two germline ends. Germline values: CDR1 LNHNV, CDR2 YYDKDF (reference sequence). The CDR3 consists of 13 residues. The full variable domain, rest sourced from reference TRBV15 and TRBJ2-3, is DAMVIQNPRYQVTQFGKPVTLSCSQTLNHNVMYWYQQKSSQAPKLLFHYYDKDFNNEADTPDNFQSRRPNTSFCFLDIRSPGLGDTAMYLCATSVMGADTQYFGPGTRLTVL.

J is TRBJ2-1 and V is TRBV6-5; 12 bases are a match to TRBD2. V trimming: 0 bases; J trimming: 2 bases; junction bases outside the gene matches: 2. Germline CDR1 and CDR2: MNHEY and SVGAGI. This CDR3 region has 17 residues. The CDR3, as DNA: TGTGCCAGCAGTTACTCCGGACTAGCGGGGACCTACAATGAGCAGTTCTTC. Protein: CASSYSGLAGTYNEQFF.

This clonotype was counted only a few times. V and J are TRBV20-1 and TRBJ1-5, with D unclear. Trimming cost V 4 bases and J 9 bases, with 22 bases left between them. Germline loops: CDR1 DFQATT, CDR2 SNEGSKA (reference sequence). The CDR3 length is 15 residues. The CDR3 is CSATTMNELSWPQHF. Here the CDR3 DNA reads TGCAGTGCTACCACCATGAACGAGTTATCATGGCCCCAGCATTTT.

This sequence joins TRBV2 and TRBJ2-7; TRBD1 might be the D (6 bases). The V end lost 6 bases, the J end lost 6 bases, and 15 bases lay between the germline ends. There are 13 residues in the CDR3. Per germline, CDR1 SNHLY and CDR2 FYNNEI. The CDR3 DNA reads as TGTGCCAGCAGGCAACAGGGAACCCTCGAGCAGTACTTC. Translation: CASRQQGTLEQYF.

The chain couples TRBV7-2 to TRBJ2-1, with 9 bases matching TRBD2. Germline CDR1 reads SGHTA; CDR2 reads FQGNSA. The CDR3 runs to 16 residues. V gave up 2 bases and J gave up 8 bases; unmatched junction bases: 10. CDR3 bases: TGTGCCAGCAGCTTAATAGTGGGACTAGCATCCCATGAGCAGTTCTTC. It yields the protein CASSLIVGLASHEQFF.

This clonotype was recorded a few times. The chain is built from TRBV7-2 and TRBJ2-5; TRBD2 matches 13 bases. Germline lookup yields CDR1 SGHTA and CDR2 FQGNSA. The CDR3 contains 17 residues. The junction had 11 bases not matched to a gene; V was cut back by 5 bases and J by 5 bases. The CDR3 coding sequence is TGTGCCAGCAGCGCGCGCCCCACTAGCGGGAGGGGGGAGACCCAGTACTTC. Translated: CASSARPTSGRGETQYF.

V gene TRBV7-3 combines with J gene TRBJ2-7, with 12 bases lining up with TRBD2. This CDR3 is built from 19 residues. V trimming: 1 base; J trimming: 0 bases; junction bases outside the gene matches: 10. The V gene's germline CDR1 is SGHTA and CDR2 FQGTGA. The CDR3 loop reads CASSLNRRLAGAYSYEQYF. The CDR3 DNA reads TGTGCCAGCAGCTTAAATCGGCGACTAGCGGGAGCATACTCCTACGAGCAGTACTTC.

The genes are TRBV28 and TRBJ2-5, with D possibly matching TRBD1 (5 bases). Germline V CDR1 and CDR2: MDHEN, SYDVKM. The CDR3 has 14 residues. V was cut by 1 base and J by 7 bases, with 13 bases left in between. CDR3 sequence reads: CASSLSGSQGTQYF. The CDR3 DNA sequence: TGTGCCAGCAGTTTATCAGGCAGCCAGGGGACCCAGTACTTC.

The V call is TRBV5-1, the J call TRBJ2-1; 7 bases match TRBD2. Germline CDR1 reads SGHRS; CDR2 reads YFSETQ. With V trimmed by 5 bases and J by 0 bases, 5 bases remained unmatched. This CDR3 is 15 amino acids long. CDR3 region: CASRGTGGSYNEQFF. DNA of the CDR3: TGCGCCAGCAGGGGCACGGGAGGCTCCTACAATGAGCAGTTCTTC.

This chain connects TRBV7-2 to TRBJ1-6, with 7 bases matching TRBD1. CDR1 is SGHTA and CDR2 is FQGNSA in the germline V gene. Trimming removed 6 bases from V and 9 bases from J; junction bases left unmatched: 11. The CDR3 has 15 residues. The CDR3 sequence: CASRHDNRGRSPLHF. The CDR3 DNA sequence: TGTGCCAGCAGACACGACAATAGGGGGCGTTCACCCCTCCACTTT. Complete variable domain (other parts from reference TRBV7-2 and TRBJ1-6): GAGVSQSPSNKVTEKGKDVELRCDPISGHTALYWYRQSLGQGLEFLIYFQGNSAPDKSGLPSDRFSAERTGGSVSTLTIQRTQQEDSAVYLCASRHDNRGRSPLHFGNGTRLTVT.

This rearrangement joins TRBV4-1 to TRBJ2-7, with 12 bases fitting TRBD2. Germline CDR1 MGHRA, CDR2 YSYEKL. V lost 6 bases and J lost 3; bases outside the gene matches: 3. This CDR3 has 14 amino acids. In nucleotides, the CDR3 is TGCGCCAGCAGACTGACTAGCGGGAGCTACGAGCAGTACTTC. Protein product: CASRLTSGSYEQYF.

The CDR3 DNA sequence: TGTGCCAGCAGGGGGTGGGGGACAGGGCACAATGAGCAGTTCTTC. Amino acids: CASRGWGTGHNEQFF. The rearrangement joins TRBV6-1 to TRBJ2-1; 9 bases are a match to TRBD1. CDR1 is MNHNS, CDR2 SASEGT, per germline. This CDR3 is 15 amino acids long. The V gene end was trimmed by 6 bases and the J gene end by 5 bases; junction bases not matched to a gene: 8.